This T cell receptor (beta chain) was sequenced in a study of cytomegalovirus exposure and HLA in healthy donors. The wider study: Later analysis reported that the 120 or so validation repertoires shared the platform of the approximately 690 first-cohort repertoires. Study-level results: In vitro confirmation showed a few CMV-associated chains to be CMV antigen specific.

As for this clone: What it recognizes is unknown.

Only in-frame clones appear in the TCRdb table, and some are missing; sequencing was by immunoSEQ multiplex PCR. The sample lists about 150,000 clones; 85% to 90% were seen once. The TCR sequence derives from a human donor in good health. Sequencing used PBMCs.

In DNA, the CDR3 is TGTGCCAGCAGCTTAGGAGGGGGCGGCGGAAACACCATATATTTT. This translates into CASSLGGGGGNTIYF. The chain combines TRBV7-9 with TRBJ1-3, with 7 bases matching TRBD1. This CDR3 has 15 amino acids. V dropped 1 base and J dropped 4; count of bases not matched to a gene: 4. Germline V gene sequence: CDR1 SEHNR, CDR2 FQNEAQ (reference sequence).